These T cell receptor beta chains were read from a single sample in a study of cytomegalovirus exposure and HLA in healthy donors. TCRdb keeps only in-frame clones here, not all; method: immunoSEQ multiplex PCR. The top ten clones hold roughly 4.2% of a sample with 100,000 to 150,000 clones, approximately 10% of them seen once. The sequenced sample was PBMCs. The origin of the receptors is a woman aged 18-29 years in good health and CMV-seropositive. Each CDR3 is given with its conserved first and last residue. A D gene is named only where the DNA matches it firmly. Clone size is shown for a subset of rows, as once, few, many or a class of expanded clone.

clone_size,j_call,v_call,d_call,cdr3_nt,cdr3_aa
-,TRBJ1-1,TRBV30,-,TGTGCCTGGAGTGCTGCAGGGGTCACTGAAGCTTTCTTT,CAWSAAGVTEAFF
-,TRBJ2-7,TRBV6-1,TRBD2,TGTGCCAGCAGTGAAAATGAAGGAGCGGGAATGTACGAGCAGTACTTC,CASSENEGAGMYEQYF
few,TRBJ2-7,TRBV28,TRBD2,TGTGCCAGCATGGAGGGAGGCCGTCGGGGGGGCGAGCAGTACTTC,CASMEGGRRGGEQYF
few,TRBJ2-7,TRBV9,-,TGTGCCAGCAGCCCGAGCGCACTCGCCACTTTAGAGCAGTACTTC,CASSPSALATLEQYF
-,TRBJ2-7,TRBV5-1,-,TGCGCCAGCAGCTTAACAGGGAGCTCCTACGAGCAGTACTTC,CASSLTGSSYEQYF
few,TRBJ2-1,TRBV28,-,TGTGCCATTGCGGGCCGCTCCTACAATGAGCAGTTCTTC,CAIAGRSYNEQFF
few,TRBJ2-4,TRBV6-5,TRBD1,TGTGCCAGCAGTCCCGGACAGGCCCAAAACATTCAGTACTTC,CASSPGQAQNIQYF
-,TRBJ2-7,TRBV7-9,-,TGTGCCAGCAGCCACTCTCCCCCGACAGCTGACGGCTACGAGCAGTACTTC,CASSHSPPTADGYEQYF
-,TRBJ1-1,TRBV6-1,-,TGTGCCAGCAGTGAAGAGACAGTTGAAGCTTTCTTT,CASSEETVEAFF
few,TRBJ2-7,TRBV7-8,-,TGTGCCAGCAGTCAAAGCGGAGTCTACGAGCAGTACTTC,CASSQSGVYEQYF
few,TRBJ2-5,TRBV5-6,-,TGTGCCAGCAGCTGGGGAGCCGTGCAAGAGGCCCAGTACTTC,CASSWGAVQEAQYF
-,TRBJ2-1,TRBV13,TRBD1,TGTGCCAGCAGCCCGACAGGGGGCACCTACAATGAGCAGTTCTTC,CASSPTGGTYNEQFF
-,TRBJ1-5,TRBV4-1,-,TGCGCCAGCAGCCAAGATCAGGGCAGTTTAAATCAGCCCCAGCATTTT,CASSQDQGSLNQPQHF
-,TRBJ2-7,TRBV9,TRBD1,TGTGCCAGCAGCGTAGACGGGGACAGGGGCCTACGGGAGCAGTACTTC,CASSVDGDRGLREQYF
few,TRBJ2-7,TRBV5-4,-,TGTGCCAGCAGCTTGTGGAGGGATCTCTCCTACGAGCAGTACTTC,CASSLWRDLSYEQYF
few,TRBJ1-2,TRBV28,-,TGTGCCAGCAGTTTAGGGGGCGGGGGCTACACCTTC,CASSLGGGGYTF
-,TRBJ2-1,TRBV30,TRBD2,TGTGCCTGTCCCAAGACTAGCGGGCAATACAATGAGCAGTTCTTC,CACPKTSGQYNEQFF
-,TRBJ1-2,TRBV6-5,TRBD1,TGTGCCAGCAGTTACGAGACAGGGCTCATTGGGGGCTACACCTTC,CASSYETGLIGGYTF
few,TRBJ2-7,TRBV13,TRBD2,TGTGCCAGCAGCTCTAGCGGGCGATCCTACGAGCAGTACTTC,CASSSSGRSYEQYF
few,TRBJ1-2,TRBV9,TRBD1,TGTGCCAGCAGCGCTCAGACAGGGATTTTCTATGGCTACACCTTC,CASSAQTGIFYGYTF
few,TRBJ1-2,TRBV2,TRBD1,TGTGCCAGCAGTAAGGACAGGGTCAGTGGCTACACCTTC,CASSKDRVSGYTF
few,TRBJ2-3,TRBV25-1,-,TGTGCCAGCGGGGGGGATACGCAGTATTTT,CASGGDTQYF
-,TRBJ1-1,TRBV28,TRBD1,TGTGCCAGCAGTTTATGGGCCCAGAGAGGACAGGAGAAGAACACTGAAGCTTTCTTT,CASSLWAQRGQEKNTEAFF
-,TRBJ2-1,TRBV5-6,TRBD1,TGTGCCAGCACCATAGGGACAGTTGTTTACGAGCAGTTCTTC,CASTIGTVVYEQFF
-,TRBJ2-1,TRBV27,-,TGTGCCAGCAGTACAGAAAAGACAGGTCGGTCGAACAATGAGCAGTTCTTC,CASSTEKTGRSNNEQFF